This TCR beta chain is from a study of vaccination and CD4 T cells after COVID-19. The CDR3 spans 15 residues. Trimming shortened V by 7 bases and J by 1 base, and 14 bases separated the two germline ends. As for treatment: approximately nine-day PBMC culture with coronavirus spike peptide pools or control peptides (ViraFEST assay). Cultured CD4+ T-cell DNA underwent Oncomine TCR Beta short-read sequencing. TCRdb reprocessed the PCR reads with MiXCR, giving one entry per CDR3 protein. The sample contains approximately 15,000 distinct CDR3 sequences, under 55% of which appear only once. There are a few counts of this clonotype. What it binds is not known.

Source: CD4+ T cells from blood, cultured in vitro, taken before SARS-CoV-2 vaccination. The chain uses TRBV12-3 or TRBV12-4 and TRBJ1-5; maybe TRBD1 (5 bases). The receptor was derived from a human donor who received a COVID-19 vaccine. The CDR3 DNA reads TGTGCCAGCACCCCCCAGGGCGGAAGCAATCAGCCCCAGCATTTT. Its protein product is CASTPQGGSNQPQHF.